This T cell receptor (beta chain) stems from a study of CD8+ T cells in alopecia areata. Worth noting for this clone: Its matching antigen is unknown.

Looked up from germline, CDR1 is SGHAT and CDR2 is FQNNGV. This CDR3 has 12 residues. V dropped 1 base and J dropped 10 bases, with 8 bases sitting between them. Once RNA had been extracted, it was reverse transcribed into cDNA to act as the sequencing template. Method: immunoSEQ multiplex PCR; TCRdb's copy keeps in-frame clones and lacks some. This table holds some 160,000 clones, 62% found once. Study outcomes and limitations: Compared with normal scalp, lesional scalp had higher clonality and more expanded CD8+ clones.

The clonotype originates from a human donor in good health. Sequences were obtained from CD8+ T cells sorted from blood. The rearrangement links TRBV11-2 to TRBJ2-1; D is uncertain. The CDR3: CASSLGLAEQFF. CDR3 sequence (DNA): TGTGCCAGCAGCTTAGGGCTGGCGGAGCAGTTCTTC.